Presented here are 14 T cell receptor beta chains from one specimen sequenced in a study of blood T cell repertoires in COVID-19. Here immunoSEQ multiplex PCR was the method, and the copy in TCRdb shows in-frame clones only, minus some. The sample carries about 270,000 clones, roughly nine tenths recorded once. Sample: peripheral blood. These receptors were taken from a woman in her twenties or thirties with COVID-19, enrolled during active disease.

The rearrangement links TRBV28 to TRBJ1-2; D is unclear. From germline, CDR1 is MDHEN and CDR2 SYDVKM. V gave up 2 bases and J gave up 8 bases, with 6 bases separating them. CDR3 length: 11 residues. DNA of the CDR3: TGTGCCAGCAGTTTAGATCGGGGCTACACCTTC. Translation gives CASSLDRGYTF.

This chain joins TRBV7-8 and TRBJ2-7; D is uncertain. The V and J ends lost 1 base and 4 bases respectively, with 17 bases between them. Germline V CDR1 and CDR2: SGHVS, FQNEAQ. This CDR3 spans 16 amino acids. CDR3 coding DNA: TGTGCCAGCAGCTTAGGTGGGCCGTCCAGTCCTTACGAGCAGTACTTC. Translating gives CASSLGGPSSPYEQYF.

This clone was recorded once. The chain combines TRBV7-2 with TRBJ1-6, with TRBD1 matching over 8 bases. Germline CDR1 reads SGHTA; CDR2 reads FQGNSA. V lost 10 bases and J lost 12; bases outside the gene matches: 11. The CDR3 has 13 residues. In nucleotides, the CDR3 is TGTGCCACCAGACAGGGGCTTATTGGACCCCTCCACTTT. This codes for CATRQGLIGPLHF.

The chain has TRBV6-5 and TRBJ1-2; possibly TRBD1 for D (5 bases). Germline loops: CDR1 MNHEY, CDR2 SVGAGI. V was pared by 6 bases and J by 8 bases, with 16 bases between. The CDR3 extends over 13 amino acids. In nucleotides, the CDR3 is TGTGCCAGCAGCCAGGGCCTGACTGGCGGCTACACCTTC. It yields the protein CASSQGLTGGYTF.

The genes are TRBV11-2 and TRBJ2-7, with TRBD1 matching over 7 bases. J lost 3 bases, V lost 2 bases, and 4 bases had no gene match. Germline CDR1 reads SGHAT; CDR2 reads FQNNGV. The CDR3 loop spans 14 amino acids. The chain's CDR3 is CASSLSPGGYEQYF. In DNA form, the CDR3 reads TGTGCCAGCAGCTTATCTCCAGGGGGCTACGAGCAGTACTTC.

The V and J genes are TRBV5-1 and TRBJ1-2; D is perhaps TRBD1 (5 bases). This CDR3 contains 14 residues. Germline-derived CDR1 and CDR2 are SGHRS and YFSETQ. The V gene lost 4 bases and the J gene lost 6 bases, with 16 bases spanning the gap. The CDR3 reads CASSPTGVLNGYTF. The CDR3 region has the DNA TGCGCCAGCAGCCCCACGGGGGTGCTAAATGGCTACACCTTC.

This clone was seen once. V gene TRBV25-1 combines with J gene TRBJ1-2; maybe TRBD1 (6 bases). The CDR3 spans 14 residues. Germline V gene sequence: CDR1 MGHDK, CDR2 SYGVNS. V was trimmed by 4 bases and J by 4 bases, leaving 13 bases between them. CDR3 residues: CASSVDRTGYGYTF. The DNA for the CDR3 is TGTGCCAGCAGTGTGGACAGAACAGGCTATGGCTACACCTTC.

This clone was picked up one time. This chain links TRBV19 with TRBJ2-3; 7 nucleotides match TRBD1. CDR1 and CDR2 from the germline V gene are LNHDA and SQIVND (reference sequence). V lost 4 bases and J lost 2; bases outside the gene matches: 3. CDR3 length: 14 residues. For the CDR3, the DNA is TGTGCCAGTAGTACGGGACAGTCCACAGATACGCAGTATTTT. This codes for CASSTGQSTDTQYF.

This chain connects TRBV6-5 to TRBJ2-2, with 14 nucleotides matching TRBD2. This CDR3 region has 14 residues. From germline, CDR1 is MNHEY and CDR2 SVGAGI. The CDR3 coding sequence is TGTGGACTAGCGGGGGGGCCGGGCACCGGGGAGCTGTTTTTT. This gives the protein CGLAGGPGTGELFF.

The V and J genes are TRBV5-1 and TRBJ1-1; 7 positions match TRBD1. The CDR3 consists of 13 residues. V shed 5 bases and J 3 bases; nucleotides not matched to a gene: 4. Germline V gives CDR1 SGHRS, CDR2 YFSETQ. In DNA form, the CDR3 reads TGCGCCAGCAGGAGGGGGCGGGACACTGAAGCTTTCTTT. Translated, it gives CASRRGRDTEAFF.

This chain joins TRBV4-1 and TRBJ1-2; 7 bases fit TRBD1. Trimming took 4 bases from V and 2 from J; bases not matched to a gene: 4. From germline, CDR1 is MGHRA and CDR2 YSYEKL. The CDR3 contains 14 residues. The CDR3 reads CASSPGQINYGYTF. The CDR3 DNA reads TGCGCCAGCAGCCCGGGACAGATCAACTATGGCTACACCTTC.

The rearrangement joins TRBV2 to TRBJ2-1, with TRBD2 matching 7 bases. This CDR3 comprises 14 residues. Germline V gene lookup returns CDR1 SNHLY and CDR2 FYNNEI. The V gene end was trimmed by 6 bases and the J gene end by 8 bases; junction bases not matched to a gene: 10. The CDR3 region is CASSLAGPLYEQFF. CDR3 nucleotide sequence: TGTGCCAGCAGCTTAGCGGGCCCCTTATATGAGCAGTTCTTC.

The rearrangement links TRBV2 to TRBJ2-3; TRBD1 agrees at 10 bases. The CDR3 spans 14 residues. Trimming removed 8 bases from V and 3 bases from J; junction bases left unmatched: 5. Germline CDR1 SNHLY, CDR2 FYNNEI. The CDR3 loop reads CASPLGQGTDTQYF. In DNA, the CDR3 is TGTGCCAGCCCACTGGGACAGGGGACAGATACGCAGTATTTT.

This chain joins TRBV27 and TRBJ2-2; a possible D gene is TRBD1 (8 bases). Trimming stripped 0 bases from V and 5 bases from J, with 22 bases between. There are 19 residues in the CDR3. Germline V CDR1 and CDR2: MNHEY, SMNVEV (reference sequence). CDR3: CASSLSSPWNRGGTGELFF. The CDR3 DNA is TGTGCCAGCAGTTTATCGAGCCCGTGGAACAGGGGGGGGACCGGGGAGCTGTTTTTT.